These 17 T cell receptor beta chains came from one sample sequenced in a study of Ad26.COV2.S vaccination and SARS-CoV-2 variants. Treatment indicated: some 20 received Ad26.COV2.S at low or high dose, single or two shots; about five received placebo; per-sample allocation not given. Samples came from day 63 after the first vaccine or placebo injection. The data were produced by immunoSEQ multiplex PCR, yet TCRdb's version contains in-frame clones alone and is incomplete. The data show around 450,000 clones, about nine tenths seen once. The source material was peripheral blood, sampled in a trial of Ad26.COV2.S vaccine versus placebo. These TCRs come from a person aged 18-65 years who received the Ad26.COV2.S COVID-19 vaccine or a placebo.

The V call is TRBV27, the J call TRBJ2-4, with D possibly being TRBD1 (5 bases). Between the trimmed V and J ends, which lost 4 bases and 8 bases, there was a span of 18 bases. The germline V gene encodes CDR1 MNHEY and CDR2 SMNVEV (reference sequence). The CDR3 has 15 residues. The CDR3 region has the DNA TGTGCCAGCAGTTCGGACATTCGGTATCGGGACATTCAGTACTTC. As protein: CASSSDIRYRDIQYF.

The chain links TRBV2 to TRBJ2-5; D is uncertain. The V end lost 4 bases, the J end lost 5 bases, and 14 bases lay between the germline ends. The CDR3 sequence is 14 residues long. CDR1 is SNHLY, CDR2 FYNNEI, per germline. The CDR3 DNA reads TGTGCCAGCAGTGTCGGTCCGGTCCAGGAGACCCAGTACTTC. Protein product: CASSVGPVQETQYF.

The sample holds a few counts of this clone. The chain uses TRBV4-3 and TRBJ2-3; possible D gene TRBD1, 8 bases. CDR1 is LGHNA, CDR2 YSLEER, per germline. With 0 bases removed from V and 5 bases from J, the gap between germline ends came to 15 bases. CDR3 length: 16 amino acids. The CDR3 DNA reads as TGCGCCAGCAGCCAAGATTACAGGGGGGGTGGAGATACGCAGTATTTT. Its protein product is CASSQDYRGGGDTQYF.

V usage is TRBV6-1 and J usage is TRBJ1-5; a possible D gene is TRBD1 (5 bases). V was pared by 1 base and J by 4 bases, with 20 bases between. The CDR3 consists of 18 residues. Germline CDR1 reads MNHNS; CDR2 reads SASEGT. In DNA form, the CDR3 reads TGTGCCAGCAGTGAAGAAAGTTTGGGACGACTAGATAATCAGCCCCAGCATTTT. Translated: CASSEESLGRLDNQPQHF.

The rearrangement uses TRBV24-1 and TRBJ2-1, with TRBD2 identical over 10 bases. With 7 bases clipped from V and 5 bases from J, the junction kept 10 bases outside the gene matches. The CDR3 covers 16 residues. CDR1 and CDR2 (germline): KGHDR, SFDVKD. The CDR3 loop reads CATSSISGRRNNEQFF. For the CDR3, the DNA is TGTGCCACCAGCTCAATTAGCGGGAGGAGGAACAATGAGCAGTTCTTC.

The chain carries TRBV4-1 and TRBJ2-7; a weak D match, TRBD1 (6 bases). The CDR3 is 13 residues long. The germline gives CDR1 MGHRA, CDR2 YSYEKL. Trimming left V 2 bases short and J 6 bases short, with 11 bases between. The CDR3 reads CASSQYRAGEQYF. The CDR3 DNA reads TGCGCCAGCAGCCAATACAGGGCAGGCGAGCAGTACTTC.

The V call is TRBV18, the J call TRBJ1-5; 7 nucleotides line up with TRBD1. CDR1 and CDR2 from the germline V gene are KGHSH and LQKENI. Trimming removed 1 base from V and 4 bases from J; junction bases left unmatched: 4. There are 15 residues in the CDR3. As DNA, the CDR3 is TGTGCCAGCTCACCACAAGTGGGACAGAATCAGCCCCAGCATTTT. Protein sequence: CASSPQVGQNQPQHF.

The chain is built from TRBV3-1 (or the pseudogene TRBV3-2) and TRBJ2-7; D unclear. The germline V gene encodes CDR1 LGHDT and CDR2 YNNKEL (reference sequence). CDR3 length: 15 amino acids. Between the trimmed V and J ends, which lost 0 bases and 4 bases, there was a span of 13 bases. CDR3 residues: CASSQDLGPRYEQYF. As DNA, the CDR3 is TGTGCCAGCAGCCAAGATTTGGGCCCAAGGTACGAGCAGTACTTC.

The rearrangement uses TRBV2 and TRBJ2-3, with D possibly matching TRBD2 (5 bases). The CDR3 is 11 residues long. Germline V gives CDR1 SNHLY, CDR2 FYNNEI. V was shortened by 8 bases and J by 8 bases, with 11 bases between the two germline ends. The CDR3, as DNA: TGTGCCAGCGCGGGCCCACCTACGCAGTATTTT. Protein product: CASAGPPTQYF.

In its sample, this clone was seen many times. The V gene is TRBV5-4, the J gene TRBJ2-3; D is uncertain. This CDR3 is built from 12 residues. Trimming took 1 base from V and 4 from J, leaving 4 bases between them. Looked up from germline, CDR1 is SGHNT and CDR2 is YYREEE (reference sequence). The CDR3 bases are TGTGCCAGCAGCTTGTCCTCAGATACGCAGTATTTT. As protein: CASSLSSDTQYF.

The V call is TRBV5-1, the J call TRBJ1-4; D is ambiguous. V was cut by 1 base and J by 3 bases, with 10 bases left in between. This CDR3 is built from 15 residues. Per the germline V gene, CDR1 is SGHRS and CDR2 is YFSETQ. The CDR3 loop is CASSLTGYANEKLFF. The CDR3 bases are TGCGCCAGCAGCTTGACGGGATATGCTAATGAAAAACTGTTTTTT.

The chain has TRBV9 and TRBJ2-5, with TRBD2 matching 7 bases. Per germline, CDR1 SGDLS and CDR2 YYNGEE. This CDR3 is built from 14 residues. V dropped 2 bases and J dropped 5; count of bases not matched to a gene: 6. The CDR3 protein is CASSVREGYETQYF. CDR3 sequence (DNA): TGTGCCAGCAGCGTGAGGGAGGGTTATGAGACCCAGTACTTC.

The chain links TRBV29-1 to TRBJ2-1; the D is unclear. Germline lookup yields CDR1 SQVTM and CDR2 ANQGSEA. The CDR3 totals 10 residues. V was clipped by 5 bases and J by 5 bases, with 4 bases between them. CDR3 residues: CSVLNNEQFF. CDR3 DNA: TGCAGCGTTCTGAACAATGAGCAGTTCTTC.

Written as DNA, the CDR3 is TGTGCCAGCAGTTTAGACGCGGGAGGGCTTACGATTCAGTACTTC. Translation gives CASSLDAGGLTIQYF. The V gene is TRBV28, the J gene TRBJ2-4; 9 nucleotides align to TRBD2. Germline V CDR1 and CDR2: MDHEN, SYDVKM. The junction had 9 bases not matched to a gene; V was cut back by 2 bases and J by 10 bases. The length of the CDR3 is 15 residues. Combining the CDR3 with reference TRBV28 and TRBJ2-4 gives the whole variable domain DVKVTQSSRYLVKRTGEKVFLECVQDMDHENMFWYRQDPGLGLRLIYFSYDVKMKEKGDIPEGYSVSREKKERFSLILESASTNQTSMYLCASSLDAGGLTIQYFGAGTRLSVL.

The chain recombines TRBV2 with TRBJ2-2; tentative D call: TRBD2 (7 bases). In germline, CDR1 is SNHLY, CDR2 FYNNEI. V lost 5 bases and J lost 3, with 13 bases in between. This CDR3 is 15 amino acids long. CDR3 region: CASSWGGRDTGELFF. DNA of the CDR3: TGTGCCAGCAGTTGGGGGGGCAGGGACACCGGGGAGCTGTTTTTT.

The chain couples TRBV5-4 to TRBJ2-1; D gene unclear. Trimming shortened V by 1 base and J by 0 bases, and 8 bases separated the two germline ends. This CDR3 region has 15 residues. CDR1 and CDR2 (germline): SGHNT, YYREEE (reference sequence). CDR3 residues: CASSLTTSSYNEQFF. CDR3 bases: TGTGCCAGCAGCTTGACAACGAGCTCCTACAATGAGCAGTTCTTC.

The chain has TRBV11-2 and TRBJ2-3; 9 positions match TRBD1. Germline V gives CDR1 SGHAT, CDR2 FQNNGV. The CDR3 covers 13 residues. V was clipped by 3 bases and J by 8 bases; unmatched bases: 3. CDR3 coding DNA: TGTGCCAGCAGCTTTGGGGGACAGGGTACGCAGTATTTT. Translated: CASSFGGQGTQYF.